A single T cell receptor beta chain is shown here with its context. This specimen comes from a study of T cell changes during pregnancy in multiple sclerosis. V was clipped by 3 bases and J by 0 bases, with 11 bases between them. Germline assignment: CDR1 SEHNR and CDR2 FQNEAQ (reference sequence). The CDR3 loop spans 15 amino acids. Assay: immunoSEQ multiplex PCR; the TCRdb copy retains only in-frame clones and omits some. The sample consists of 85,000 to 100,000 clones, 92% of them appearing once. The chain has TRBV7-9 and TRBJ1-2, with a tentative D call TRBD1 (5 bases). This clonotype was sampled from a female donor with multiple sclerosis, enrolled in a pregnancy study. This specimen consisted of peripheral blood, obtained in the first trimester of pregnancy. Here the CDR3 DNA reads TGTGCCAGCAGCTTTCAGGGATCAGCTAACTATGGCTACACCTTC. This encodes CASSFQGSANYGYTF.